This is a list of T cell receptor beta chains from one sample in a study of blood T cell repertoires in COVID-19. Using immunoSEQ multiplex PCR, the repertoire was profiled, and TCRdb retains in-frame clones only, with some absent. The sample holds around 200,000 clones, 80% to 90% seen once. Material: peripheral blood. These receptors were taken from a woman older than 75 with acute or convalescent COVID-19. Each CDR3 is given with its conserved first and last residue. The D gene is left open where the match is weak. For some rows the clone size is stated as once, few or many, or as a class when expanded; others skip it.

CDR3 protein: CASSQVSSYEQYF
CDR3 DNA: TGTGCCAGCAGCCAAGTCTCGTCCTACGAGCAGTACTTC
J gene: TRBJ2-7
V gene: TRBV3-1/TRBV3-2
clone size: NA
D gene: NA

CDR3 protein: CASSIDRVRSEQYF
CDR3 DNA: TGTGCCAGCAGCATCGACAGGGTCAGGAGCGAGCAGTACTTC
J gene: TRBJ2-7
V gene: TRBV11-2
clone size: once
D gene: TRBD1

CDR3 protein: CASSNSGGPTDTQYF
CDR3 DNA: TGTGCCAGCAGCAATAGCGGGGGGCCCACAGATACGCAGTATTTT
J gene: TRBJ2-3
V gene: TRBV14
clone size: NA
D gene: TRBD2

CDR3 protein: CASSQVTDRGGSGGSYGYTF
CDR3 DNA: TGTGCCAGCAGCCAAGTTACTGACAGGGGCGGATCAGGGGGAAGCTATGGCTACACCTTC
J gene: TRBJ1-2
V gene: TRBV3-1/TRBV3-2
clone size: NA
D gene: TRBD1

CDR3 protein: CATSDLGRQGGQETQYF
CDR3 DNA: TGTGCCACCAGTGATTTGGGGAGGCAGGGGGGTCAAGAGACCCAGTACTTC
J gene: TRBJ2-5
V gene: TRBV24-1
clone size: NA
D gene: NA

CDR3 protein: CASSSGLAGRRGVQDTQYF
CDR3 DNA: TGTGCCAGCAGCTCTGGACTAGCGGGACGCAGAGGTGTCCAAGATACGCAGTATTTT
J gene: TRBJ2-3
V gene: TRBV5-5
clone size: NA
D gene: TRBD2

CDR3 protein: CASSTVTGELFF
CDR3 DNA: TGTGCCAGCAGTACAGTGACCGGGGAGCTGTTTTTT
J gene: TRBJ2-2
V gene: TRBV28
clone size: once
D gene: NA

CDR3 protein: CASSYRKEFRVTRETQYF
CDR3 DNA: TGTGCCAGCAGTTACCGAAAAGAGTTCCGGGTTACGAGGGAGACCCAGTACTTC
J gene: TRBJ2-5
V gene: TRBV6-2/TRBV6-3
clone size: once
D gene: NA

CDR3 protein: CASSIGRGGENYGYTF
CDR3 DNA: TGTGCCAGTAGTATTGGTCGAGGAGGGGAAAACTATGGCTACACCTTC
J gene: TRBJ1-2
V gene: TRBV19
clone size: NA
D gene: NA

CDR3 protein: CASSQDQRRGETDTQYF
CDR3 DNA: TGCGCCAGCAGCCAAGATCAGCGGCGGGGGGAAACAGATACGCAGTATTTT
J gene: TRBJ2-3
V gene: TRBV4-3
clone size: NA
D gene: TRBD2

CDR3 protein: CASSPDGLYNSPLHF
CDR3 DNA: TGCGCCAGCAGCCCAGACGGACTCTATAATTCACCCCTCCACTTT
J gene: TRBJ1-6
V gene: TRBV5-1
clone size: NA
D gene: NA

CDR3 protein: CASSPQDGGTIQYF
CDR3 DNA: TGTGCCAGCTCACCTCAGGACGGCGGGACCATTCAGTACTTC
J gene: TRBJ2-4
V gene: TRBV18
clone size: NA
D gene: NA

CDR3 protein: CASSFGGSYNEQFF
CDR3 DNA: TGTGCCAGCAGTTTCGGGGGCTCCTACAATGAGCAGTTCTTC
J gene: TRBJ2-1
V gene: TRBV7-2
clone size: NA
D gene: NA

CDR3 protein: CASSYSGGGKTQYF
CDR3 DNA: TGTGCCAGCAGTTACTCGGGGGGAGGGAAGACCCAGTACTTC
J gene: TRBJ2-5
V gene: TRBV6-5
clone size: NA
D gene: TRBD2

CDR3 protein: CASSRLTGSPSGANVLTF
CDR3 DNA: TGTGCCAGCAGCCGACTGACAGGGTCACCATCTGGGGCCAACGTCCTGACTTTC
J gene: TRBJ2-6
V gene: TRBV7-3
clone size: NA
D gene: TRBD1

CDR3 protein: CATSPAGSNQPQHF
CDR3 DNA: TGTGCCACCAGCCCGGCGGGTAGCAATCAGCCCCAGCATTTT
J gene: TRBJ1-5
V gene: TRBV24-1
clone size: NA
D gene: NA

CDR3 protein: CASSQTREKLFF
CDR3 DNA: TGTGCCAGCTCACAAACGAGAGAAAAACTGTTTTTT
J gene: TRBJ1-4
V gene: TRBV18
clone size: few
D gene: NA

CDR3 protein: CASSLLSAPGQVGGRAFF
CDR3 DNA: TGTGCCAGCTCACTCCTCTCCGCCCCGGGACAGGTTGGTGGCAGAGCTTTCTTT
J gene: TRBJ1-1
V gene: TRBV18
clone size: NA
D gene: TRBD1

CDR3 protein: CASSLSRANEKLFF
CDR3 DNA: TGTGCCAGCAGCTTAAGCAGGGCTAATGAAAAACTGTTTTTT
J gene: TRBJ1-4
V gene: TRBV7-8
clone size: NA
D gene: NA

CDR3 protein: CASSLYDQPQHF
CDR3 DNA: TGTGCCAGTAGTCTATATGATCAGCCCCAGCATTTT
J gene: TRBJ1-5
V gene: TRBV19
clone size: once
D gene: NA

CDR3 protein: CASSQDIRDRPFYEQYF
CDR3 DNA: TGTGCCAGCAGCCAAGATATTCGGGACAGACCCTTCTACGAGCAGTACTTC
J gene: TRBJ2-7
V gene: TRBV3-1/TRBV3-2
clone size: few
D gene: TRBD1

CDR3 protein: CASSGLVERAKNEQFF
CDR3 DNA: TGTGCCAGCAGCGGCTTAGTAGAGAGGGCCAAAAATGAGCAGTTCTTC
J gene: TRBJ2-1
V gene: TRBV6-6
clone size: NA
D gene: NA

CDR3 protein: CASSLKPGHGGSPLHF
CDR3 DNA: TGTGCCAGCAGCTTAAAACCGGGACATGGTGGTTCACCCCTCCACTTT
J gene: TRBJ1-6
V gene: TRBV7-6
clone size: NA
D gene: NA

CDR3 protein: CASSDYSGGPDTQYF
CDR3 DNA: TGTGCCAGCAGTGACTATAGCGGGGGACCAGATACGCAGTATTTT
J gene: TRBJ2-3
V gene: TRBV6-4
clone size: NA
D gene: TRBD2

CDR3 protein: CASSTTSGGSRQFF
CDR3 DNA: TGCGCCAGCAGCACGACTAGCGGGGGATCCAGGCAGTTCTTC
J gene: TRBJ2-1
V gene: TRBV5-1
clone size: NA
D gene: TRBD2

CDR3 protein: CASRTTGGNQPQHF
CDR3 DNA: TGTGCCAGTAGGACGACAGGGGGCAATCAGCCCCAGCATTTT
J gene: TRBJ1-5
V gene: TRBV19
clone size: NA
D gene: TRBD1

CDR3 protein: CASSIVLSDPGANVLTF
CDR3 DNA: TGTGCCAGTAGTATAGTACTAAGCGACCCTGGGGCCAACGTCCTGACTTTC
J gene: TRBJ2-6
V gene: TRBV19
clone size: NA
D gene: NA

CDR3 protein: CASSRTGRSYEQYF
CDR3 DNA: TGTGCCAGCAGCCGGACAGGACGCTCCTACGAGCAGTACTTC
J gene: TRBJ2-7
V gene: TRBV7-8
clone size: NA
D gene: TRBD1

CDR3 protein: CAISQGRTGSNYGYTF
CDR3 DNA: TGTGCCATCAGTCAGGGGAGGACAGGTTCTAACTATGGCTACACCTTC
J gene: TRBJ1-2
V gene: TRBV10-3
clone size: NA
D gene: TRBD1

CDR3 protein: CASSLDRGQGVVSPLHF
CDR3 DNA: TGTGCCAGCAGCTTAGACCGGGGACAGGGGGTAGTCTCACCCCTCCACTTT
J gene: TRBJ1-6
V gene: TRBV11-3
clone size: NA
D gene: TRBD1

CDR3 protein: CASSEVDNRREKLFF
CDR3 DNA: TGTGCCAGCAGTGAAGTGGACAACCGACGTGAAAAACTGTTTTTT
J gene: TRBJ1-4
V gene: TRBV6-1
clone size: NA
D gene: NA

CDR3 protein: CASSLSGGYNEQFF
CDR3 DNA: TGTGCCAGCAGCTTAAGCGGGGGGTACAATGAGCAGTTCTTC
J gene: TRBJ2-1
V gene: TRBV11-1
clone size: NA
D gene: TRBD2

CDR3 protein: CASSLDGGWYSGANVLTF
CDR3 DNA: TGTGCCAGCAGCTTAGATGGGGGGTGGTACTCTGGGGCCAACGTCCTGACTTTC
J gene: TRBJ2-6
V gene: TRBV7-9
clone size: NA
D gene: NA

CDR3 protein: CASSLATSGPYEQYF
CDR3 DNA: TGTGCCAGCAGCTTGGCGACTAGCGGGCCCTACGAGCAGTACTTC
J gene: TRBJ2-7
V gene: TRBV11-1
clone size: NA
D gene: TRBD2

CDR3 protein: CASSIDRWQGPGELFF
CDR3 DNA: TGTGCCAGTAGTATAGATAGGTGGCAGGGCCCCGGGGAGCTGTTTTTT
J gene: TRBJ2-2
V gene: TRBV19
clone size: NA
D gene: NA

CDR3 protein: CASSQVDRASTKQYF
CDR3 DNA: TGTGCCAGCAGCCAAGTAGACAGGGCTTCTACGAAGCAGTACTTC
J gene: TRBJ2-7
V gene: TRBV3-1/TRBV3-2
clone size: NA
D gene: TRBD1

CDR3 protein: CASSRDRDLSGYTF
CDR3 DNA: TGCGCCAGCAGCCGGGACAGGGACCTCAGTGGCTACACCTTC
J gene: TRBJ1-2
V gene: TRBV4-3
clone size: NA
D gene: TRBD1

CDR3 protein: CAWTQGSDTQYF
CDR3 DNA: TGTGCCTGGACACAGGGATCAGATACGCAGTATTTT
J gene: TRBJ2-3
V gene: TRBV30
clone size: few
D gene: NA

CDR3 protein: CASSLVGGGTDTQYF
CDR3 DNA: TGTGCCAGCAGCTTAGTTGGCGGGGGCACAGATACGCAGTATTTT
J gene: TRBJ2-3
V gene: TRBV7-6
clone size: NA
D gene: NA

CDR3 protein: CATGGAGGPFEQYF
CDR3 DNA: TGTGCCACGGGAGGAGCGGGGGGCCCCTTTGAGCAGTACTTC
J gene: TRBJ2-7
V gene: TRBV6-5
clone size: NA
D gene: TRBD2

CDR3 protein: CASSLGQGTHF
CDR3 DNA: TGTGCCAGCAGCTTAGGGCAGGGTACCCACTTT
J gene: TRBJ1-6
V gene: TRBV11-2
clone size: NA
D gene: NA